Listed below are T cell receptor beta chains from one sample, sequenced in a study of T-cell memory formation after mild COVID-19. TCRdb recomputed calls from the 5' RACE reads with MiXCR, one row per CDR3 protein. The sample comprises 300,000 to 350,000 distinct CDR3 sequences, roughly an eighth of which are singletons, and approximately 22% rests with the top ten. Specimen: PBMCs or a T cell subset sorted from them (not recorded which). These receptor sequences come from a man in his late teens or twenties who had mild COVID-19 (a few samples of this study predate the infection). Cell type and time point are not known. Each CDR3 is given without its conserved first and last residue. The order of the fields is V gene, J gene, CDR3 protein.

>TRBV7-8|TRBJ2-2
ASSLSANTNTGELF
>TRBV10-3|TRBJ2-2
AITKDGSNTGELF
>TRBV30|TRBJ2-7
AWSYTGPQGEQY
>TRBV11-2|TRBJ2-2
ASTPPTGENTGELF
>TRBV6-2/TRBV6-3|TRBJ1-5
ASTRTALNQPQH
>TRBV7-9|TRBJ2-1
ASSLGQSYNEQF
>TRBV6-2/TRBV6-3|TRBJ1-5
ASSYGGWNQPQH
>TRBV11-3|TRBJ2-2
ASSLDLGRRWAGELF
>TRBV6-2/TRBV6-3|TRBJ1-1
ASSISSTYQDEAF
>TRBV5-1|TRBJ1-1
ASNRGNTEAF
>TRBV6-5|TRBJ2-3
ASSYSAVAPGDTQY
>TRBV6-6|TRBJ1-3
ASSSRASGGSGNTIY
>TRBV27|TRBJ2-1
ASSLGAGGPYNEQF
>TRBV5-1|TRBJ2-2
ASSPWDRVTGELF
>TRBV10-3|TRBJ1-5
AIRQGFNQPQH
>TRBV4-1|TRBJ2-7
ASSQQLGSSYEQY
>TRBV10-3|TRBJ1-3
AVVPGHLSGNTIY
>TRBV7-2|TRBJ2-5
ASSLDGTGIETQY
>TRBV7-9|TRBJ1-1
ASSADTQNTEAF
>TRBV30|TRBJ2-4
AWSGWGIQY
>TRBV5-4|TRBJ1-1
ASSLALQSKTGNTEAF
>TRBV6-4|TRBJ2-3
ASSDSSTSGGTDTQY
>TRBV4-2|TRBJ2-2
ASSQEPDRGANTGELF
>TRBV6-5|TRBJ1-2
ASSYSIGGTGYT
>TRBV10-2|TRBJ1-2
ASSGSGFDSGYT
>TRBV10-3|TRBJ2-4
AISESLKGERNQY
>TRBV24-1|TRBJ2-2
AVGQGTGELF
>TRBV7-2|TRBJ2-3
ASSLVRGPGTDTQY
>TRBV27|TRBJ2-7
ASSSSIARYEQY
>TRBV29-1|TRBJ2-3
SVKRGTDTQY
>TRBV6-1|TRBJ2-2
ASRTGTRNTGELF
>TRBV28|TRBJ2-1
ASTQGSDYYNEQF